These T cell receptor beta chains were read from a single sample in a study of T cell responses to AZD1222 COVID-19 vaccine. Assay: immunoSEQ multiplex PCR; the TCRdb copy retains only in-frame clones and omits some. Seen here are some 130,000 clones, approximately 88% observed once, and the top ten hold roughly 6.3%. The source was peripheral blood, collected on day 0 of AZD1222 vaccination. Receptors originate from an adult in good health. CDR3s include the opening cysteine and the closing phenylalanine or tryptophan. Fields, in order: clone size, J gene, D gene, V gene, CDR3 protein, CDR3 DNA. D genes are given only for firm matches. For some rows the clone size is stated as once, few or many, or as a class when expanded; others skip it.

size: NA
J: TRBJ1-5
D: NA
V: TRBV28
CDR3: CASSFSLGQARSQHF
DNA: TGTGCCAGCAGTTTTAGCTTGGGGCAGGCCCGGTCCCAGCATTTT

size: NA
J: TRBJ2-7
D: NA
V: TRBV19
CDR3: CASRVAGLVGKEYF
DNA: TGTGCCAGTAGGGTGGCCGGACTCGTCGGGAAGGAGTACTTC

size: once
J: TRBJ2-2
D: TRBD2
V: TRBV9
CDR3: CASSSPAGGQNTGELFF
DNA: TGTGCCAGCAGCTCCCCGGCGGGGGGGCAGAACACCGGGGAGCTGTTTTTT

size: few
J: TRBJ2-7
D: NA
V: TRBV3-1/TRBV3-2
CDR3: CASSPGGGSYEQYF
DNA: TGTGCCAGCAGCCCGGGTGGGGGTTCCTACGAGCAGTACTTC

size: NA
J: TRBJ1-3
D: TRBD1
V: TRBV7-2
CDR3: CASSLLQGDTIYF
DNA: TGTGCCAGCAGCTTATTACAGGGGGACACCATATATTTT

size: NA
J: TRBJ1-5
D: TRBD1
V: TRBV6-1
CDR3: CASSEAGGQGKPQHF
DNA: TGTGCCAGCAGTGAAGCAGGGGGCCAGGGAAAGCCCCAGCATTTT

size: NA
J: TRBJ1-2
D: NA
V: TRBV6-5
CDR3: CANHPRDSGGRYTF
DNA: TGTGCCAACCACCCCCGGGACTCTGGAGGACGCTACACCTTC

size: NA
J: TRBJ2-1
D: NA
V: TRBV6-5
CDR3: CALERPNEQFF
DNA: TGTGCCCTAGAGCGGCCTAATGAGCAGTTCTTC

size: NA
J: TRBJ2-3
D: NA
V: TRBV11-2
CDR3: CASSLEGTTDTQYF
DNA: TGTGCCAGCAGCTTAGAGGGAACCACAGATACGCAGTATTTT

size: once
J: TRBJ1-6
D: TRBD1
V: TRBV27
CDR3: CASRKPGQGNSPLHF
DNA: TGTGCCAGCAGAAAACCGGGACAGGGGAATTCACCCCTCCACTTT

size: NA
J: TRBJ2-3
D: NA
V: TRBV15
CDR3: CATTPGASTDTQYF
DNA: TGTGCCACCACCCCGGGAGCCAGCACAGATACGCAGTATTTT

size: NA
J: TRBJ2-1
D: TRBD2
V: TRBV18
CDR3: CASSPPSGNPYNEQFF
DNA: TGTGCCAGCTCACCGCCAAGCGGGAACCCCTACAATGAGCAGTTCTTC

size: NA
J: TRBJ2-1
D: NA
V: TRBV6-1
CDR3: CASSEASQVHNEQFF
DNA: TGTGCCAGCAGTGAAGCTTCACAGGTCCACAATGAGCAGTTCTTC

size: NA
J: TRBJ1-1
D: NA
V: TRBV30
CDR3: CAWTGASTEAFF
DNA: TGTGCCTGGACAGGGGCAAGCACTGAAGCTTTCTTT

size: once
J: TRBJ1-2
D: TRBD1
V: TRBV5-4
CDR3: CASSRDRDGDYGYTF
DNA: TGTGCCAGCAGCAGGGACAGGGATGGAGACTATGGCTACACCTTC

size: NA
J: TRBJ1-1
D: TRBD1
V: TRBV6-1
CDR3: CASSDPGQGFMWNTEAFF
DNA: TGTGCCAGCAGTGACCCGGGACAGGGTTTCATGTGGAACACTGAAGCTTTCTTT

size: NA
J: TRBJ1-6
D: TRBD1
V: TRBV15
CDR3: CATATGTGESYSPLHF
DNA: TGTGCCACCGCTACCGGGACAGGGGAGTCCTATTCACCCCTCCACTTT

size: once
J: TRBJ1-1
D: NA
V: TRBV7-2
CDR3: CASSLFGGISGAFF
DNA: TGTGCCAGCAGCTTATTTGGCGGAATCAGTGGGGCTTTCTTT

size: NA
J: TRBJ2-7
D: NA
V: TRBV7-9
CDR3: CASSPSGPFDEQYF
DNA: TGTGCCAGCAGCCCCTCGGGCCCCTTCGACGAGCAGTACTTC

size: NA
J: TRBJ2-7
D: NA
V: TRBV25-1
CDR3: CASSGGITAAYEQYF
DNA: TGTGCCAGCAGTGGCGGGATCACCGCCGCCTACGAGCAGTACTTC

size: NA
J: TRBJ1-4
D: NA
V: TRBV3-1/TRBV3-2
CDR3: CASSQGTQTEKLFF
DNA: TGTGCCAGCAGCCAAGGAACTCAGACTGAAAAACTGTTTTTT

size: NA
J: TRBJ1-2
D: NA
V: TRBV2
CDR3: CASSGSSGLYGYTF
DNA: TGTGCCAGCAGCGGTAGCTCGGGGTTGTATGGCTACACCTTC

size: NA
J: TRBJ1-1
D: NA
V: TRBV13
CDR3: CASSIGRGGGNTEAFF
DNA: TGTGCCAGCAGCATAGGGAGGGGAGGCGGGAACACTGAAGCTTTCTTT

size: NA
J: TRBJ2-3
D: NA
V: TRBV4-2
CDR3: CASSQDIGKHTDTQYF
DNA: TGTGCCAGCAGCCAAGATATAGGGAAACACACAGATACGCAGTATTTT

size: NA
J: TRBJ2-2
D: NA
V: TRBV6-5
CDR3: CASSYLQSVGELFF
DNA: TGTGCCAGCAGTTATTTGCAGTCCGTCGGGGAGCTGTTTTTT

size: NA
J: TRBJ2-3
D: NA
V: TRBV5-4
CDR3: CASSLGGRGTDTQYF
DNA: TGTGCCAGCAGCTTGGGGGGCCGCGGCACAGATACGCAGTATTTT

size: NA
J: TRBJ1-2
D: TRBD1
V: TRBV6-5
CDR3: CASTDRVSYGYTF
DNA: TGTGCCAGCACAGACAGGGTTAGCTATGGCTACACCTTC

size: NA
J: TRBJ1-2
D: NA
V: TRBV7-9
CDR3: CASSEPRDGYTF
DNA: TGTGCCAGCTCGGAACCGAGGGATGGCTACACCTTC

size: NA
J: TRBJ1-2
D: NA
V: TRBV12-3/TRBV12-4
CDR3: CASSLDGLDGYTF
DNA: TGTGCCAGCAGTTTGGACGGACTAGATGGCTACACCTTC

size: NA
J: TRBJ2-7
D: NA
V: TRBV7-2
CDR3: CASSPGAGVYEQYF
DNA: TGTGCCAGCAGCCCCGGGGCAGGGGTGTACGAGCAGTACTTC

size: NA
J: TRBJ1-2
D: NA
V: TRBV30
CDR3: CAWSDIAGYTF
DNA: TGTGCCTGGAGCGACATAGCTGGCTACACCTTC

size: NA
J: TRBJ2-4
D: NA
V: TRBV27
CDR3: CASSYPDGQEDIQYF
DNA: TGTGCCAGCAGTTACCCAGACGGGCAGGAGGACATTCAGTACTTC

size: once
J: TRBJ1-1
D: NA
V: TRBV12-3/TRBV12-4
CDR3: CASSLDGNTEAFF
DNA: TGTGCCAGCAGTTTAGACGGAAACACTGAAGCTTTCTTT

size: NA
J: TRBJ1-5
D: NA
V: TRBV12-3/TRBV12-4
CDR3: CASSLTGNQPQHF
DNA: TGTGCCAGCAGTTTAACAGGAAATCAGCCCCAGCATTTT

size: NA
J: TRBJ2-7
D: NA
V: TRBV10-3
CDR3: CAISDVRGLHEQYF
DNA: TGTGCCATCAGTGATGTTCGGGGATTACACGAGCAGTACTTC

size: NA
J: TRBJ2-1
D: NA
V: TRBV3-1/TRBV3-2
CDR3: CASSQETVVGNEQFF
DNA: TGTGCCAGCAGCCAAGAAACGGTGGTGGGCAATGAGCAGTTCTTC

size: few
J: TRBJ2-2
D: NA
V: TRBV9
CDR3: CASSPGQNTGELFF
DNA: TGTGCCAGCAGCCCGGGACAGAACACCGGGGAGCTGTTTTTT

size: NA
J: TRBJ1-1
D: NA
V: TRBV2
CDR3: CASSLHPGRTDEAFF
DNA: TGTGCCAGCAGTTTACACCCTGGCAGGACCGATGAAGCTTTCTTT

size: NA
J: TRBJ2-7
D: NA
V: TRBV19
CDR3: CASSTSGYHEQYF
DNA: TGTGCCAGTAGTACCTCAGGGTACCACGAGCAGTACTTC

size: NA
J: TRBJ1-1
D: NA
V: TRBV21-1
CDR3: CASSNDRVENEAFF
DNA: TGTGCCAGCAGCAACGACAGGGTCGAAAATGAAGCTTTCTTT

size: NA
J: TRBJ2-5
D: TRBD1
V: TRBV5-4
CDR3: CASTWGTEETQYF
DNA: TGTGCCAGCACCTGGGGGACAGAAGAGACCCAGTACTTC

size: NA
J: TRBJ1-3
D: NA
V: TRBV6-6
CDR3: CASSYPGSGNTIYF
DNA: TGTGCCAGCAGTTACCCAGGCTCTGGAAACACCATATATTTT

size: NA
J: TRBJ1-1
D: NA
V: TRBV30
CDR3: CAWTVLPGTEAFF
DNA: TGTGCCTGGACAGTCCTCCCGGGGACTGAAGCTTTCTTT

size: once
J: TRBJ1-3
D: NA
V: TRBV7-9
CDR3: CASSPYLVGNTIYF
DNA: TGTGCCAGCAGCCCTTATCTCGTTGGAAACACCATATATTTT

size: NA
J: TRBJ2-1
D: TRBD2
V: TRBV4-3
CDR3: CASSLNPPSGGARSYNEQFF
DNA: TGCGCCAGCAGCCTCAACCCTCCCAGCGGGGGGGCCAGGTCCTACAATGAGCAGTTCTTC

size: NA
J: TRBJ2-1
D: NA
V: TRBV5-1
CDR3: CASSLDGYNEQFF
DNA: TGCGCCAGCAGCTTGGACGGTTACAATGAGCAGTTCTTC

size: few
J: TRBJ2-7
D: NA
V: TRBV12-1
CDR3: CASSFVGDREEQYF
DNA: TGTGCCAGCAGCTTTGTGGGGGACAGGGAAGAGCAGTACTTC

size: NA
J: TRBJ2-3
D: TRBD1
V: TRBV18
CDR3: CASSPPGQGRSRDTQYF
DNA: TGTGCCAGCTCACCACCGGGACAGGGACGATCCCGGGATACGCAGTATTTT

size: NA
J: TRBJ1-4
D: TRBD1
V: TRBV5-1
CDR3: CASSLLPGGANEKLFF
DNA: TGCGCCAGCAGCCTCCTACCAGGGGGTGCTAATGAAAAACTGTTTTTT

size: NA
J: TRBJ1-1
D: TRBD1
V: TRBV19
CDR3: CASSTGQLNTEAFF
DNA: TGTGCCAGTAGTACGGGACAGTTGAACACTGAAGCTTTCTTT

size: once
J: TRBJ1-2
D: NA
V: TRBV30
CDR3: CAWSVLGRGGYTF
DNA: TGTGCCTGGAGTGTATTGGGCAGGGGCGGCTACACCTTC

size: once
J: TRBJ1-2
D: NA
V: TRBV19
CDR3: CASSPRPGPDDYGYTF
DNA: TGTGCCAGTAGTCCCCGTCCGGGGCCAGATGACTATGGCTACACCTTC